These 8 T cell receptor beta chains were sequenced from one sample in a study of blood T cells in healthy people across ages. A second about 7 to 11 cycle PCR used barcoded and J-beta primers. TCRdb passed the 5' RACE reads through MiXCR, listing each CDR3 protein once. The sample records 650,000 to 1,000,000 distinct CDR3 sequences, roughly 40% being singletons. The sequencing sample was made of blood. All receptors come from a man younger than 35 in good health.

As concerns this clonotype: This may arise from a read error, as a much more abundant clone is one base away. The chain recombines TRBV5-1 with TRBJ2-1; perhaps TRBD1 as D (6 bases). Germline CDR1 reads SGHRS; CDR2 reads YFSETQ. This CDR3 contains 15 residues. The CDR3 protein is CANSLGGGYYNEQFF. CDR3 bases: TGCGCCAACAGCTTAGGGGGTGGCTACTACAATGAGCAGTTCTTC.

This clonotype has ten or more counts. V and J are TRBV2 and TRBJ2-1; unclear D gene. CDR1 SNHLY and CDR2 FYNNEI come from the germline V gene. V gave up 2 bases and J gave up 2 bases, with 10 bases separating them. This CDR3 contains 15 residues. In DNA form, the CDR3 reads TGTGCCAGCAGTGAAAGAGTCAGCACCTACAATGAGCAGTTCTTC. This codes for CASSERVSTYNEQFF.

This clonotype was observed at least ten times. V is TRBV12-3 or TRBV12-4 and J is TRBJ2-5; D might be TRBD2 (5 bases). This CDR3 spans 11 amino acids. The V end was cut by 4 bases, the J end by 7 bases, with 7 bases between. The CDR3 nucleotides read TGTGCCAGCAGTTCCGCGGGGACCCAGTACTTC. Protein product: CASSSAGTQYF.

The chain combines TRBV28 with TRBJ1-1; no definite D call. The CDR3 spans 15 residues. In germline, CDR1 is MDHEN, CDR2 SYDVKM. The V end lost 2 bases, the J end lost 2 bases, and 12 bases lay between the germline ends. CDR3 DNA: TGTGCCAGCAGTTTAACCCGATCGGGAAACACTGAAGCTTTCTTT. Translated, it gives CASSLTRSGNTEAFF. Full variable domain (outside the CDR3, taken from reference TRBV28 and TRBJ1-1): DVKVTQSSRYLVKRTGEKVFLECVQDMDHENMFWYRQDPGLGLRLIYFSYDVKMKEKGDIPEGYSVSREKKERFSLILESASTNQTSMYLCASSLTRSGNTEAFFGQGTRLTVV.

This clonotype was counted a few times. The V and J genes are TRBV7-9 and TRBJ2-7; tentative D call: TRBD1 (6 bases). Germline CDR1 reads SEHNR; CDR2 reads FQNEAQ (reference sequence). V was trimmed by 0 bases and J by 2 bases, leaving 20 bases between them. CDR3 size: 18 residues. The CDR3 DNA follows: TGTGCCAGCAGCTTAGCGGGGGCTAAGACAGTCGGTCCCTACGAGCAGTACTTC. It specifies CASSLAGAKTVGPYEQYF. Variable domain in full (rest from reference TRBV7-9 and TRBJ2-7): DTGVSQNPRHKITKRGQNVTFRCDPISEHNRLYWYRQTLGQGPEFLTYFQNEAQLEKSRLLSDRFSAERPKGSFSTLEIQRTEQGDSAMYLCASSLAGAKTVGPYEQYFGPGTRLTVT.

This clonotype was seen more than once but under ten times. J is TRBJ2-1 and V is TRBV7-2; D is unresolved. With 1 base removed from V and 13 bases from J, the gap between germline ends came to 14 bases. This CDR3 spans 13 amino acids. Germline CDR1 reads SGHTA; CDR2 reads FQGNSA. The CDR3 protein is CASSLEPRMEQFF. CDR3 nucleotide sequence: TGTGCCAGCAGCTTAGAGCCCAGGATGGAACAGTTCTTC.

This clonotype has at least ten counts. The V and J genes are TRBV29-1 and TRBJ2-5, with D possibly being TRBD1 or TRBD2 (5 bases each). Germline values: CDR1 SQVTM, CDR2 ANQGSEA. The CDR3 is made up of 13 amino acids. V was pared by 5 bases and J by 1 base, with 11 bases between. The CDR3 loop reads CSVKGRLQETQYF. The CDR3 bases are TGCAGCGTTAAGGGACGGCTCCAAGAGACCCAGTACTTC.

This clonotype was picked up many times. The chain recombines TRBV6-6 with TRBJ2-7; no clear D gene. V lost 0 bases and J lost 2, with 5 bases in between. Germline loops: CDR1 MNHNY, CDR2 SVGAGI (reference sequence). The CDR3 runs 13 residues. The CDR3 protein is CASSYSRAYEQYF. The CDR3 bases are TGTGCCAGCAGTTACTCCCGGGCCTACGAGCAGTACTTC.